This T cell receptor (beta chain) originates from a study of technical replicates of blood from several donors. The ends lost 5 bases at V and 2 bases at J; junction bases unmatched: 10. CDR3 length: 16 residues. Only in-frame clones appear in the TCRdb table, and some are missing; sequencing was by immunoSEQ multiplex PCR. The table includes approximately 74,000 clones, over 75% detected once. This clone was counted a single time. What was sequenced was PBMCs. This rearrangement joins TRBV23-1 to TRBJ1-2, with TRBD1 matching 8 bases. TRBV23-1 is an ORF for which the function is uncertain. The receptor comes from a human donor in good health. Some clones in this sample may be carry-over from other donors' samples. CDR3 residues: CASSWFRQGCNYGYTF. In DNA, the CDR3 is TGCGCCAGCAGTTGGTTCAGACAGGGGTGCAACTATGGCTACACCTTC.